The clone carrying this TCR beta chain has just a few counts. MiXCR, applied by TCRdb to the 5' RACE reads, yields one record per CDR3 protein. This sample carries tens of thousands of distinct CDR3 sequences, 9.5% to 15% of them seen once, and the ten largest clones take about 1%. This sample is part of a study of early T cells in non-severe SARS-CoV-2 infection. Per germline, CDR1 SNHLY and CDR2 FYNNEI. V shed 3 bases and J 8 bases; nucleotides not matched to a gene: 13. The CDR3 contains 16 residues. The specimen was whole blood. The chain recombines TRBV2 with TRBJ2-1, with 7 bases identical to TRBD2. The sequence came from an adult who was a healthcare worker with PCR-confirmed SARS-CoV-2 infection or an uninfected control (not recorded which). CDR3 amino acids: CASSEGDGGTIYEQFF. CDR3 DNA: TGTGCCAGCAGTGAGGGGGACGGCGGGACTATCTATGAGCAGTTCTTC.